This TCR beta chain stems from a study of blood T cell repertoires in COVID-19 (dated by TCRdb to the early 2020s). For the study in its entirety: Collaborator samples came from the United States, Italy and Spain and covered acute and convalescent phases of COVID-19. The prospective study material was composed of cDNA or gDNA derived from T cells, B-cell-depleted T cells, or PBMCs. The dataset comprised deeply sampled blood TCRbeta repertoires from subjects exposed to, actively infected with, or recovered from COVID-19. The repertoires were made available in a free public database intended to serve as a resource for research on the immune response to SARS-CoV-2. Samples came from the ongoing ImmuneRACE study (first 160 participants) plus 1,254 subjects from 6 global collaborators. Sample metadata almost always included a de-identified subject ID, COVID-19 status, age in years and sex. Where HLA class I and class II types were available, the types were taken from metadata supplied by the sample provider, not from assay-based typing. The investigation overall reported the following: Clinical and demographic metadata were provided uncurated, with the amount varying by source and participant.

V is pruned by 4 bases and J by 1 base, leaving 0 bases of the junction without a gene match. The germline V gene specifies SGHDN as CDR1 and FVKESK as CDR2. From its cysteine to its phenylalanine, the CDR3 spans 15 amino acids. Only CDR3 DNA remains: 45 bases, in frame from the first base. Concerning this clone itself: Its antigen target is currently unknown. One base away there is no much larger clone; base qualities are not given.

The immunoSEQ Assay, a bias-controlled multiplex PCR, was used to amplify TCRbeta CDR3 regions from genomic DNA. On the authors' methods: Nucleated cell counts per sample were estimated from amplification of reference gene primers within the assay. To quantify the absolute abundance of each unique TCRbeta CDR3 rearrangement, sequence reads were collapsed and filtered. For each sample, productive Simpson clonality was calculated as the square root of Simpson's diversity index over productive rearrangements. Held by TCRdb, this immuneACCESS table contains in-frame sequences only and omits some clones. Under half of the omission traces to an unresolved V gene where checked; the cause of the rest is unknown. That table furnishes V, J and clone size, whereas the DNA furnished D and trimming. The table for this sample lists almost 200,000 clones; approximately 88% of them were counted only once. The ten biggest clones cover about 8.8% of the sample.

Participants in the prospective study were enrolled through a virtual design, were aged about 18 to 90 years, and lived in approximately 25 United States geographic areas. Cohort assignment in the prospective study relied on participant-reported clinical history from a screening survey and a study questionnaire. For ImmuneRACE Cohort 3, a participant was defined as recovered based on two consecutive negative NP/OP PCR tests, clearance by a healthcare professional, or resolution of symptoms. Each participant in the prospective study had whole blood, serum and a nasopharyngeal or oropharyngeal swab collected by mobile phlebotomists. Participants in the prospective study had the option to provide additional blood draws and questionnaires over a 2-month period. Before DNA extraction, prospective study blood samples were shipped either frozen or at room temperature.

This clonotype was obtained from a woman aged 18-29 years who had recovered from COVID-19. Specimen: PBMCs or T cells enriched from blood (not recorded which). The rearranged chain carries TRBV14 and TRBJ2-2; TRBD1 fits 10 bases in the junction. The nucleotides read TGTGCCAGCAGCCGGACAGGGGGGAACACCGGGGAGCTGTTTTTT. Its coded protein is CASSRTGGNTGELFF.